This T cell receptor beta chain was recovered during a study of blood T cells in healthy people across ages. Primed by a sample-barcoded 5' primer and a J-beta primer mix, a second PCR proceeded for 7 to 11 cycles. Via MiXCR, TCRdb re-called the 5' RACE reads, giving one row per CDR3 protein. The profile shows around 1,500,000 distinct CDR3 sequences, about 43% of them singletons. Comment on this clonotype: Antigen specificity is unknown.

This CDR3 is built from 11 residues. V dropped 10 bases and J dropped 3 bases, with 10 bases sitting between them. Per germline, CDR1 ENHRY and CDR2 SYGVKD. Study-level results: Naive T cell percentage by flow cytometry tracked strongly with beta diversity.

Sequenced input: blood. The chain couples TRBV10-3 to TRBJ2-7; D not resolved. The source of this sequence is a woman younger than 35 in good health. Here the CDR3 reads CATGLGYEQYF. The CDR3 DNA reads TGTGCCACTGGCCTGGGCTACGAGCAGTACTTC.